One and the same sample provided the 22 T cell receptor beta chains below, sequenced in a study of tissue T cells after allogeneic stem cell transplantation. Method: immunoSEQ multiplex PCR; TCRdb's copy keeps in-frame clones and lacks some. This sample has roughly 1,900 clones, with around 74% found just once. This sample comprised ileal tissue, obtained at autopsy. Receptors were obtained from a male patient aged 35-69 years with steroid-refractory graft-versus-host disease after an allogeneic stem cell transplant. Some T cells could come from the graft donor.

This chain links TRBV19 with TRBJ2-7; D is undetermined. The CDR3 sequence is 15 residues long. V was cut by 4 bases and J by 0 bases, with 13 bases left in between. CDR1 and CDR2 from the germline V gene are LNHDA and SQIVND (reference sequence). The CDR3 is CASSTAPGPSYEQYF. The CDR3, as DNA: TGTGCCAGTAGTACGGCACCCGGGCCCTCCTACGAGCAGTACTTC. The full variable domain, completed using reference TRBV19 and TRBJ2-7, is DGGITQSPKYLFRKEGQNVTLSCEQNLNHDAMYWYRQDPGQGLRLIYYSQIVNDFQKGDIAEGYSVSREKKESFPLTVTSAQKNPTAFYLCASSTAPGPSYEQYFGPGTRLTVT.

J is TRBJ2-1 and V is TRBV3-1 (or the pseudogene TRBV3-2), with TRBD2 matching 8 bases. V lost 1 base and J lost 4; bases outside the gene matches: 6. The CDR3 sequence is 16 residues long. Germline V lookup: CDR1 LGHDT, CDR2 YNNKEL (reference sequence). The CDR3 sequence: CASSQATSGVYNEQFF. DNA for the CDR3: TGTGCCAGCAGCCAAGCAACTAGCGGCGTGTACAATGAGCAGTTCTTC.

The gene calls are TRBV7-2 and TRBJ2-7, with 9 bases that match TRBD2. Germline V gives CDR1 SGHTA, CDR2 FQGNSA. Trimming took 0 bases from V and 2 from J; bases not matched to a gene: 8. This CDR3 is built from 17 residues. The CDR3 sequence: CASSLAGSGGHPYEQYF. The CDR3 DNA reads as TGTGCCAGCAGCTTAGCCGGTAGCGGGGGACACCCCTACGAGCAGTACTTC.

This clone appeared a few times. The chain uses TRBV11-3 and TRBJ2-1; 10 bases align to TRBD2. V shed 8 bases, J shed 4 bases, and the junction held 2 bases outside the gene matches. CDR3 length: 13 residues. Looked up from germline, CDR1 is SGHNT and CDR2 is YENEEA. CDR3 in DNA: TGTGCCAGCGGACTAGCGGATTACAATGAGCAGTTCTTC. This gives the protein CASGLADYNEQFF.

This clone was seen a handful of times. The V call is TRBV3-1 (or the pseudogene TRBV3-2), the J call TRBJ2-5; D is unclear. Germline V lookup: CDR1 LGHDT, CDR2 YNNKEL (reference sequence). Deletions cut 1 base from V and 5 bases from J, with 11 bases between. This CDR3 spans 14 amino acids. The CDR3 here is CASSQGVTGETQYF. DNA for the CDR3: TGTGCCAGCAGCCAAGGGGTAACCGGGGAGACCCAGTACTTC.

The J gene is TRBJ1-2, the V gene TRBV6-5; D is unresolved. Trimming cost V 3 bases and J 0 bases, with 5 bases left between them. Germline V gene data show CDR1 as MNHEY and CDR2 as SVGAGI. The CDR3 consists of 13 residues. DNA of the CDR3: TGTGCCAGCAGTTATACGACTAACTATGGCTACACCTTC. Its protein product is CASSYTTNYGYTF.

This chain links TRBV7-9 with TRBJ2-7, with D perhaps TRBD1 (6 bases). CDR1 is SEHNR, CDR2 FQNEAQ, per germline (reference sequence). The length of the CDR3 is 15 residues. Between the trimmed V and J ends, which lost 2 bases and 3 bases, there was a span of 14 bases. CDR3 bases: TGTGCCAGCAGCTTACGGCCAGGGGCTCTCTACGAGCAGTACTTC. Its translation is CASSLRPGALYEQYF.

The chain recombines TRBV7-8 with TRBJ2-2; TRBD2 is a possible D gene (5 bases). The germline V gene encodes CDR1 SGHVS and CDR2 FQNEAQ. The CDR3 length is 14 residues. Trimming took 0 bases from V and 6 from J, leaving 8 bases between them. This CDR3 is CASSLAQLAGELFF. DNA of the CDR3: TGTGCCAGCAGCTTAGCGCAACTAGCCGGGGAGCTGTTTTTT.

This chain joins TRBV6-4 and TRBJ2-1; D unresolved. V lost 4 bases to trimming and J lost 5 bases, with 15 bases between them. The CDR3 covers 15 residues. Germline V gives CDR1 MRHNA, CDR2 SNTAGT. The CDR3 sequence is CASSAEQGSHNEQFF. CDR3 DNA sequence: TGTGCCAGCAGTGCCGAGCAAGGCAGTCACAATGAGCAGTTCTTC.

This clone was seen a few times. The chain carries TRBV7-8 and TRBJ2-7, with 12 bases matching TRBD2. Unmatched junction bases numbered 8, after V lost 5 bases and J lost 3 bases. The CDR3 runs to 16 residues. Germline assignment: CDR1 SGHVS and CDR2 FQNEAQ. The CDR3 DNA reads TGTGCCAGCAGCATCAGACTAGCGGGGGCCTTCTACGAGCAGTACTTC. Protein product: CASSIRLAGAFYEQYF.

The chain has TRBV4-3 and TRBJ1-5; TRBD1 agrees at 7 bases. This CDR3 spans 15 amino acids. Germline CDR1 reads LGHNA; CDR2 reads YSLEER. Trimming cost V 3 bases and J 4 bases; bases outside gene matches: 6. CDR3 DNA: TGCGCCAGCAGCCAGGACAGGTTTGGAAATCAGCCCCAGCATTTT. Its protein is CASSQDRFGNQPQHF.

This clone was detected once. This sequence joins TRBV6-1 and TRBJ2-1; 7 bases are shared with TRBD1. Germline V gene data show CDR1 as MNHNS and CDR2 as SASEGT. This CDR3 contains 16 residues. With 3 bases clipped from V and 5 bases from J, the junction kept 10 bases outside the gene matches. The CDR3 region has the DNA TGTGCCAGCAGTGATTTGGACAGGAGTGGGCACAATGAGCAGTTCTTC. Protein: CASSDLDRSGHNEQFF.

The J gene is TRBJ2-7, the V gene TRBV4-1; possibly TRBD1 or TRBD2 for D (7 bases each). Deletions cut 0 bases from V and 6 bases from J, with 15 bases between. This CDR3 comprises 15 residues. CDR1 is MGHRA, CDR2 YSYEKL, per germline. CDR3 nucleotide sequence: TGCGCCAGCAGCCAAGAACAGGGGAGGGCCGGCGAGCAGTACTTC. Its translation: CASSQEQGRAGEQYF.

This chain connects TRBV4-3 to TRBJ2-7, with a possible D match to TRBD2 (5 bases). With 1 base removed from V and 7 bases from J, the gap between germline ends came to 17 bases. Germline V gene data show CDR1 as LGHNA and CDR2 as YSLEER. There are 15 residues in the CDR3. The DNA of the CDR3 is TGCGCCAGCAGCCAAGCTAGGAGGACCGCCGGAGAGCAGTACTTC. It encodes CASSQARRTAGEQYF.

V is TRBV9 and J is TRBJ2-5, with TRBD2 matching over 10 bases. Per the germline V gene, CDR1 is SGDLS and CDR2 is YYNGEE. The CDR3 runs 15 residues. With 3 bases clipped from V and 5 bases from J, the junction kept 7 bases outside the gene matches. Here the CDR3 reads CASSESGGAYETQYF. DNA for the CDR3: TGTGCCAGCAGCGAGAGCGGGGGGGCCTATGAGACCCAGTACTTC.

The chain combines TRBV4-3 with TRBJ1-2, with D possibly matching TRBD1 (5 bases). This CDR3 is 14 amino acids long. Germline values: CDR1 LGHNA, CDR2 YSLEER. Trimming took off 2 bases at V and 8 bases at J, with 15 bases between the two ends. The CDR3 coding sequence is TGCGCCAGCAGCCAACAACACGGGGGGGGAGGCTACACCTTC. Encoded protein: CASSQQHGGGGYTF.

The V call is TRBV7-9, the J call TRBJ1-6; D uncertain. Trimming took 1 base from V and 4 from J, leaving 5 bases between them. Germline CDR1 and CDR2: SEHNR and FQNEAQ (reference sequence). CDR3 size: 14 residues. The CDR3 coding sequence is TGTGCCAGCAGCTTAGGCCATTATAATTCACCCCTCCACTTT. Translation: CASSLGHYNSPLHF.

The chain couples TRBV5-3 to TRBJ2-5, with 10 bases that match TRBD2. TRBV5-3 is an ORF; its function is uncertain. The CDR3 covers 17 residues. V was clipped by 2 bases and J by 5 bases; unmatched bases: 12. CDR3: CARSLSPTSGVGETQYF. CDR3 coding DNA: TGTGCCAGAAGCTTATCCCCCACTAGCGGGGTAGGGGAGACCCAGTACTTC.

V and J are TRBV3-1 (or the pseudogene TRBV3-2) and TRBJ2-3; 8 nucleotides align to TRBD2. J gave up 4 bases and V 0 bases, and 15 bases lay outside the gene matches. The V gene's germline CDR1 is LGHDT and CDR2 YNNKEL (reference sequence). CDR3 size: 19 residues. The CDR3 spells CASSQDESLPAGVSDTQYF. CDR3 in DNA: TGTGCCAGCAGCCAAGATGAGTCCCTTCCAGCGGGGGTTTCAGATACGCAGTATTTT.

The CDR3 DNA follows: TGTGCCAGCAGGGGGACAGGGAAAAACATTCAGTACTTC. Its translation is CASRGTGKNIQYF. The chain is built from TRBV28 and TRBJ2-4, with 9 bases aligning to TRBD1. With 6 bases clipped from V and 4 bases from J, the junction kept 1 base outside the gene matches. Germline V lookup: CDR1 MDHEN, CDR2 SYDVKM. The CDR3 consists of 13 residues.

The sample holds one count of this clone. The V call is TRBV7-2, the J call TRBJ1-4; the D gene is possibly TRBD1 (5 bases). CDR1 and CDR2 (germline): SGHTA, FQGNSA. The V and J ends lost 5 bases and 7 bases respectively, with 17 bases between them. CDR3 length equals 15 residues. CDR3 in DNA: TGTGCCAGCAGCCCTGGGACGCCTGCGGGTGAAAAACTGTTTTTT. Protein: CASSPGTPAGEKLFF.

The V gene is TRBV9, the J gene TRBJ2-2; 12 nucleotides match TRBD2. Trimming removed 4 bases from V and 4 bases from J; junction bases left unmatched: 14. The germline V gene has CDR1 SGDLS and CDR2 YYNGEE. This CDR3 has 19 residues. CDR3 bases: TGTGCCAGCAGCCCGTCTTCTAGCGGGGGGGCCGCGGGCACCGGGGAGCTGTTTTTT. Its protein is CASSPSSSGGAAGTGELFF.